This T cell receptor beta chain was documented in a study of blood T cell repertoires in COVID-19. On the study more broadly: Samples of COVID-19 (acute and convalescent) were obtained from the United States, Italy and Spain. PBMCs, B-cell-depleted T cells, or T cells provided the cDNA or gDNA that made up the material.

This CDR3 is built from 13 residues. Trimming cost V 3 bases and J 5 bases, with 10 bases left between them. Per the germline V gene, CDR1 is GTSNPN and CDR2 is SVGIG (reference sequence). Data came from immunoSEQ multiplex PCR; TCRdb stores just in-frame clones and leaves some out. This sample carries nearly 200,000 clones, about 85% of them seen once, and the ten largest clones take about 20%. This chain joins TRBV30 and TRBJ2-2, with D perhaps TRBD1 (5 bases). This receptor was identified in a human donor in a cohort sampled during active COVID-19. Sequencing was done on a sample of peripheral blood. The CDR3 DNA sequence: TGTGCCTGGAGAGGGGCCGCTACCGGGGAGCTGTTTTTT. Residues: CAWRGAATGELFF.